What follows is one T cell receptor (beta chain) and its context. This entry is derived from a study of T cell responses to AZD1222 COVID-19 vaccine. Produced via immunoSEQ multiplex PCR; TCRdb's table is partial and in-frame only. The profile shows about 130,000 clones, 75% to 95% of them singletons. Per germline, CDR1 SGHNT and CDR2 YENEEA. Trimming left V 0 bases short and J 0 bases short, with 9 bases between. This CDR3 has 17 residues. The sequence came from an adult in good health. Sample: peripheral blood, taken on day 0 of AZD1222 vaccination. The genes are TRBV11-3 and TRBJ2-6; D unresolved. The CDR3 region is CASSLEGSGSGANVLTF. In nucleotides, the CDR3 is TGTGCCAGCAGCTTAGAGGGGTCGGGCTCTGGGGCCAACGTCCTGACTTTC.